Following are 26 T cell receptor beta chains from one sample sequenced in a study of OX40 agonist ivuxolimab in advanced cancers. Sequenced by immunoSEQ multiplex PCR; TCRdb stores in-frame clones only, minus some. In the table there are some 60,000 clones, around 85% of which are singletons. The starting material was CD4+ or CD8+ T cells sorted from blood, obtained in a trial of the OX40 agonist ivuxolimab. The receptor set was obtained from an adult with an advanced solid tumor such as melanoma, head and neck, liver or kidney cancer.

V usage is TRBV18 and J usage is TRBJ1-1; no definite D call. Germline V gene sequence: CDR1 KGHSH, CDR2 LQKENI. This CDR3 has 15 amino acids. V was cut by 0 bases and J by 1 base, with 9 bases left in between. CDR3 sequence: CASSPPSRGNTEAFF. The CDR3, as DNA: TGTGCCAGCTCACCACCATCCAGAGGGAACACTGAAGCTTTCTTT.

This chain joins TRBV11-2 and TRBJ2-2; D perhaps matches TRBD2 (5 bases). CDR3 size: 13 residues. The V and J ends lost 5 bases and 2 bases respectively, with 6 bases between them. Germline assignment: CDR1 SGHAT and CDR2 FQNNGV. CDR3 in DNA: TGTGCCAGCAGCCCGGGAAACACCGGGGAGCTGTTTTTT. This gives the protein CASSPGNTGELFF.

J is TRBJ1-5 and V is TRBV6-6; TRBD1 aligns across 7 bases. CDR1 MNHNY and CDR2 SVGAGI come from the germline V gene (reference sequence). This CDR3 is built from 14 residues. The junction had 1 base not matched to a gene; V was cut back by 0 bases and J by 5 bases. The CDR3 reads CASSYSDRYQPQHF. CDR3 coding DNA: TGTGCCAGCAGTTACTCGGACAGGTATCAGCCCCAGCATTTT.

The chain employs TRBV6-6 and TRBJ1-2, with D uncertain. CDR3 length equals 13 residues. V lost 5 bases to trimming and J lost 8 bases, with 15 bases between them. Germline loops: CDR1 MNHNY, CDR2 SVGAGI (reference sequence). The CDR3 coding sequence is TGTGCCAGCAGTCTAGCGAGACTCGACGGCTACACCTTC. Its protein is CASSLARLDGYTF.

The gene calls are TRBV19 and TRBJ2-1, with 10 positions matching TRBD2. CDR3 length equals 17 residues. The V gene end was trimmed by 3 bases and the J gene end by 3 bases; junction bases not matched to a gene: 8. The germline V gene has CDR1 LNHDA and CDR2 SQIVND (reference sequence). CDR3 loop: CASSIPGLALGYNEQFF. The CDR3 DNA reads TGTGCCAGTAGTATCCCGGGACTAGCGTTGGGCTACAATGAGCAGTTCTTC.

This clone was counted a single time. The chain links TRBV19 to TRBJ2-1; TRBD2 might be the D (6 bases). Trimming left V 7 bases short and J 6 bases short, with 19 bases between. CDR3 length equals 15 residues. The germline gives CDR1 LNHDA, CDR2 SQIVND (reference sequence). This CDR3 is CASKEAATAGNEQFF. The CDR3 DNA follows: TGTGCCAGTAAGGAGGCGGCCACAGCGGGCAATGAGCAGTTCTTC.

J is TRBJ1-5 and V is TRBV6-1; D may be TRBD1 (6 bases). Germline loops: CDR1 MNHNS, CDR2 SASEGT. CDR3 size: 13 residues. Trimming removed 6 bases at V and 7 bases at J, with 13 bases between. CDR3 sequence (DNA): TGTGCCAGCAGCGTACAGGGTACGCAGCCCCAGCATTTT. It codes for CASSVQGTQPQHF.

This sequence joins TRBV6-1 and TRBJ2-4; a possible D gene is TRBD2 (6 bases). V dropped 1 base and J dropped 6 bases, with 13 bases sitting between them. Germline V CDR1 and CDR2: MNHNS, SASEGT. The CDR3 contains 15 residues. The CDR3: CASSEVGRGANIQYF. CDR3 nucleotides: TGTGCCAGCAGTGAAGTAGGACGCGGGGCAAACATTCAGTACTTC.

In DNA, the CDR3 is TGTGCCAGCAGCCCCGGGACAGAGCAAGAGACCCAGTACTTC. Residues: CASSPGTEQETQYF. The chain couples TRBV28 to TRBJ2-5; 7 bases are shared with TRBD1. The germline V gene has CDR1 MDHEN and CDR2 SYDVKM. The J segment lost 2 bases and the V segment lost 6 bases, leaving 6 bases of the junction unmatched. This CDR3 has 14 amino acids. Supplemented by reference TRBV28 and TRBJ2-5, the full variable domain reads DVKVTQSSRYLVKRTGEKVFLECVQDMDHENMFWYRQDPGLGLRLIYFSYDVKMKEKGDIPEGYSVSREKKERFSLILESASTNQTSMYLCASSPGTEQETQYFGPGTRLLVL.

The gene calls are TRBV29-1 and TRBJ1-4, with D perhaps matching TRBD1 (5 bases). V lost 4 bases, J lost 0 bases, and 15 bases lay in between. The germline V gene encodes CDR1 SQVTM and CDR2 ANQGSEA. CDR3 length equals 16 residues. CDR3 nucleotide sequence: TGCAGCGTTGCAGTCCCAGGGTACCCAACTAATGAAAAACTGTTTTTT. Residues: CSVAVPGYPTNEKLFF.

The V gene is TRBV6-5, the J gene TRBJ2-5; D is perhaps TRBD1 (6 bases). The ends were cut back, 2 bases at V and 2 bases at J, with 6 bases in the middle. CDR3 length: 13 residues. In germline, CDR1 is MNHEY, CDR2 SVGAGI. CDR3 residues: CASSYGTQETQYF. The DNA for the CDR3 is TGTGCCAGCAGTTACGGGACACAAGAGACCCAGTACTTC.

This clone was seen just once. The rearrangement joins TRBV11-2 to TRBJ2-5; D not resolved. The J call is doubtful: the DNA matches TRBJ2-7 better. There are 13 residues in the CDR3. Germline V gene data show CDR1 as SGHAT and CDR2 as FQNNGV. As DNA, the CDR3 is TGTGCCAGCAGCTTAGATCAACGCAACGAGCAGTACTTC. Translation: CASSLDQRNEQYF.

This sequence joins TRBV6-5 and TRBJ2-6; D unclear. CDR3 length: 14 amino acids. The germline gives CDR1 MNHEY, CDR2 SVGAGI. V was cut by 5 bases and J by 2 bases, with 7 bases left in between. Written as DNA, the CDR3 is TGTGCCAGCAGTCCAGGTCCTGGGGCCAACGTCCTGACTTTC. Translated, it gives CASSPGPGANVLTF.

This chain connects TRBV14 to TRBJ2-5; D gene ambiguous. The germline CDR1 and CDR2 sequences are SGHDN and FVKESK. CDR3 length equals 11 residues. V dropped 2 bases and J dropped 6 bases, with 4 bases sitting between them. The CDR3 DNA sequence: TGTGCCAGCAGCCAAATGCAGACCCAGTACTTC. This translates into CASSQMQTQYF.

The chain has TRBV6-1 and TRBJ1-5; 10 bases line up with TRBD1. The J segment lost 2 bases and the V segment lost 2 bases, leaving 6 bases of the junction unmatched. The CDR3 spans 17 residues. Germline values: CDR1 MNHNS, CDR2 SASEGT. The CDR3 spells CASSERTGGYGNQPQHF. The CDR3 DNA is TGTGCCAGCAGTGAAAGGACAGGGGGATATGGCAATCAGCCCCAGCATTTT.

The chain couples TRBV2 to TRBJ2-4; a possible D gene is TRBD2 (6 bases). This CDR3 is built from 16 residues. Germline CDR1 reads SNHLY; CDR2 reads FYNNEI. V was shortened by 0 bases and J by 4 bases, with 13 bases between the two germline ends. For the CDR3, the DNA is TGTGCCAGCAGTGAAGCTGTCGGGAGAGGTAAAAACATTCAGTACTTC. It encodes CASSEAVGRGKNIQYF.

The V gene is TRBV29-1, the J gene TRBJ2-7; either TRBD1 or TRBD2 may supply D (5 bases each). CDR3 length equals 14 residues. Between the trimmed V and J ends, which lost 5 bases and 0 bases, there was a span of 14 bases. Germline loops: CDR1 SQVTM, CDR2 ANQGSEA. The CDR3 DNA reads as TGCAGCGTTTCCTCGGGGCTTTCCTCCTACGAGCAGTACTTC. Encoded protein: CSVSSGLSSYEQYF.

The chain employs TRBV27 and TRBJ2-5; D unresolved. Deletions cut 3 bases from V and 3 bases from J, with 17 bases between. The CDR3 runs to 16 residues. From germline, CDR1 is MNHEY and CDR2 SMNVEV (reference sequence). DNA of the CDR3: TGTGCCAGCAGTTTTTCGTTTCACAAAGGAAAAGAGACCCAGTACTTC. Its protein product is CASSFSFHKGKETQYF.

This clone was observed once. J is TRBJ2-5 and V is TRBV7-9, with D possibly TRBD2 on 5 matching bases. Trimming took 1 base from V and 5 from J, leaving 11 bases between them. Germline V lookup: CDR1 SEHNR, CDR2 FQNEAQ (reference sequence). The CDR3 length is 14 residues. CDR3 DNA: TGTGCCAGCAGCTTAGGGGGAGTGAGTGAGACCCAGTACTTC. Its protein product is CASSLGGVSETQYF.

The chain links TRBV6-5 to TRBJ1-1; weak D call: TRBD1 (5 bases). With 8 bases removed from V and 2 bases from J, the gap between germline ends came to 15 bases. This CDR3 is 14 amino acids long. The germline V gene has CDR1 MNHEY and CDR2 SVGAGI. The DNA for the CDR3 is TGTGCCAGCCGGGGGAGACGAACAAACACTGAAGCTTTCTTT. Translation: CASRGRRTNTEAFF.

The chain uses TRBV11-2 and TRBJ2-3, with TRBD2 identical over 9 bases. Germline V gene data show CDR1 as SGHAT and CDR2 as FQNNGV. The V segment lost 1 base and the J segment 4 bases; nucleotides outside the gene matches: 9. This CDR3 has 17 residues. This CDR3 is CASSLGVLAGDSDTQYF. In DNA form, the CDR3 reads TGTGCCAGCAGCTTAGGAGTGTTAGCGGGAGATTCAGATACGCAGTATTTT.

The DNA for the CDR3 is TGTGCCAGCAGCCCAGGGGACAGGGGGCGGAACGAGCAGTACTTC. Translating it yields CASSPGDRGRNEQYF. The chain couples TRBV11-2 to TRBJ2-7, with TRBD1 matching over 12 bases. The V segment lost 5 bases and the J segment 5 bases; nucleotides outside the gene matches: 7. The CDR3 is 15 amino acids. Germline V gives CDR1 SGHAT, CDR2 FQNNGV.

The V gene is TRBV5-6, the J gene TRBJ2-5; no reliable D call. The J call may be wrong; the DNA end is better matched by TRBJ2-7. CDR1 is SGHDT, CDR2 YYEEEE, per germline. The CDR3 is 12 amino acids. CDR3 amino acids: CASSLTSYEQYF. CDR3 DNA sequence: TGTGCCAGCAGCTTGACCTCCTACGAGCAGTACTTC.

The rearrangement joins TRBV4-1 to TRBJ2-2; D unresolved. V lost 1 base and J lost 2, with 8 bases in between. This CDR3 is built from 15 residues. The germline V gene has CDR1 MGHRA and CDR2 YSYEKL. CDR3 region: CASSQVHTNTGELFF. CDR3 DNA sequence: TGCGCCAGCAGCCAAGTCCACACCAACACCGGGGAGCTGTTTTTT.

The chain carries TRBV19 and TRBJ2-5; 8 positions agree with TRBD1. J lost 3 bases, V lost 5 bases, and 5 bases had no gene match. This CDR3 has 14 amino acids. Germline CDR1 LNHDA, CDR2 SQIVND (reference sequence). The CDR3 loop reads CASSPVTGEETQYF. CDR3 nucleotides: TGTGCCAGTAGTCCGGTGACAGGGGAAGAGACCCAGTACTTC.

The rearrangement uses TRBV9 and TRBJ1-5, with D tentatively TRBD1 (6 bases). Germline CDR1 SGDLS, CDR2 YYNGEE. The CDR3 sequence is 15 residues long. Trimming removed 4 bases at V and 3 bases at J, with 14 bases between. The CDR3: CASSPGGQHNQPQHF. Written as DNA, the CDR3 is TGTGCCAGCAGCCCCGGCGGACAGCACAATCAGCCCCAGCATTTT.